This T cell receptor (beta chain) stems from a study of blood T cell repertoires in COVID-19. Study-wide background: Whether acute or convalescent, the COVID-19 samples came from the United States, Italy and Spain. PBMCs, B-cell-depleted T cells, or T cells were the source of the cDNA or gDNA that made up the material.

Original methodology: Amplification with reference gene primers provided the estimates of nucleated cell counts. Clones were read by immunoSEQ multiplex PCR, and TCRdb kept only the in-frame ones, dropping some. That table furnishes V, J and clone size, whereas the DNA furnished D and trimming. The data contain under 300,000 clones, around 90% of them singletons. Seattle participants joined during active infection and were tracked over time. CDR1 is KGHSH, CDR2 LQKENI, per germline. Trimming left V 8 bases short and J 6 bases short, with 13 bases between. The CDR3 is made up of 13 amino acids. This sequence joins TRBV18 and TRBJ2-2; the D gene is possibly TRBD1 (6 bases). This TCR derives from a woman in her sixties with COVID-19, enrolled during active disease. Source material: peripheral blood. CDR3 coding DNA: TGTGCCAGCCGGACGCCAGGGGCCGGGGAGCTGTTTTTT. The encoded protein is CASRTPGAGELFF. The whole variable domain, remainder taken from reference TRBV18 and TRBJ2-2, is NAGVMQNPRHLVRRRGQEARLRCSPMKGHSHVYWYRQLPEEGLKFMVYLQKENIIDESGMPKERFSAEFPKEGPSILRIQQVVRGDSAAYFCASRTPGAGELFFGEGSRLTVL.